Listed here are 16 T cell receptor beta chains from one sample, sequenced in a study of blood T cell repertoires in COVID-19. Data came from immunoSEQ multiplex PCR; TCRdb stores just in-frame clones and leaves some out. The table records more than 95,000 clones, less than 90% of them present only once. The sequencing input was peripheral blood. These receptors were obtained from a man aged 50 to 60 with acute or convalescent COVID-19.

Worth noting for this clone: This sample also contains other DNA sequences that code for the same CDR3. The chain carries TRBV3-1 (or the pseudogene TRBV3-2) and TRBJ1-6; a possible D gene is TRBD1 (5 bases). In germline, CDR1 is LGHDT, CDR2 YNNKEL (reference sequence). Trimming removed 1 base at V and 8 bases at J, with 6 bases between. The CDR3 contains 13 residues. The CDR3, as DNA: TGTGCCAGCAGCCAAGGGGGCGATTCACCCCTCCACTTT. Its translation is CASSQGGDSPLHF.

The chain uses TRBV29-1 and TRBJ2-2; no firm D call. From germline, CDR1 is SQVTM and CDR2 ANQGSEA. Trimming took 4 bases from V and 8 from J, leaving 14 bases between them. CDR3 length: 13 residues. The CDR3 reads CSVASGFRGELFF. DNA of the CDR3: TGCAGCGTTGCGTCCGGTTTTCGGGGGGAGCTGTTTTTT.

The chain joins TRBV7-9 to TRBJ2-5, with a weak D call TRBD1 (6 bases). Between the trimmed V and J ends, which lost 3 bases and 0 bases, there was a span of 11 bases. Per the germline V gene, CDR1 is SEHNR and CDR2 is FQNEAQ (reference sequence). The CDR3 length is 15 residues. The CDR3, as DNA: TGTGCCAGCAGCTTCGTCCAGGGGTACCAAGAGACCCAGTACTTC. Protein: CASSFVQGYQETQYF.

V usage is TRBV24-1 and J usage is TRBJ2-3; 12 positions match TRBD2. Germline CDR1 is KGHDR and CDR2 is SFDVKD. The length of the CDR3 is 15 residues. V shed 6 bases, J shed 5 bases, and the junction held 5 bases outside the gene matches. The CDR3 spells CATSLAGGPEDTQYF. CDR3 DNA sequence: TGTGCCACCAGTCTAGCGGGAGGGCCGGAAGATACGCAGTATTTT.

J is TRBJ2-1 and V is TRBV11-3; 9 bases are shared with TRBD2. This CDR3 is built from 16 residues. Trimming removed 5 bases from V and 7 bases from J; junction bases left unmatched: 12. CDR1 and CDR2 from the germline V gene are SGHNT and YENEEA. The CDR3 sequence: CASSTGSGTSLNEQFF. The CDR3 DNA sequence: TGTGCCAGCAGCACGGGTTCCGGGACTAGCCTTAATGAGCAGTTCTTC.

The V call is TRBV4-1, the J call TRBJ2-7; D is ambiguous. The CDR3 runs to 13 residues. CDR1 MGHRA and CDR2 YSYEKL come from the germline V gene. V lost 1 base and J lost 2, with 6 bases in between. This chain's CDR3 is CASSQAGAYEQYF. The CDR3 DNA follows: TGCGCCAGCAGCCAAGCTGGAGCCTACGAGCAGTACTTC.

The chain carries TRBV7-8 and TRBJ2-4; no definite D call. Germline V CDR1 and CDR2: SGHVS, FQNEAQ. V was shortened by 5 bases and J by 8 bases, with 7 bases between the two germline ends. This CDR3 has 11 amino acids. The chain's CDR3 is CASSPGHIQYF. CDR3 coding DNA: TGTGCCAGCAGCCCTGGGCACATTCAGTACTTC.

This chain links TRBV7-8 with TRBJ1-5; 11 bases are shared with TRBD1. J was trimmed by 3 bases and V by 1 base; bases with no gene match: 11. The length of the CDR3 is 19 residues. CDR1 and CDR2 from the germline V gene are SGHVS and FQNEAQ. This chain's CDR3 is CASSLEWTGGYGANQPQHF. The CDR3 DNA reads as TGTGCCAGCAGCTTAGAGTGGACAGGGGGCTATGGCGCCAATCAGCCCCAGCATTTT.

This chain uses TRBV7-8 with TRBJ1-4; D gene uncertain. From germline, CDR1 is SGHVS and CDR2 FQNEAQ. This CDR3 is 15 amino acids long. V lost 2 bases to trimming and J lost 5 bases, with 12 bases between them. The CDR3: CASSLIAGMNEKLFF. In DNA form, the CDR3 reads TGTGCCAGCAGCTTAATTGCGGGGATGAATGAAAAACTGTTTTTT.

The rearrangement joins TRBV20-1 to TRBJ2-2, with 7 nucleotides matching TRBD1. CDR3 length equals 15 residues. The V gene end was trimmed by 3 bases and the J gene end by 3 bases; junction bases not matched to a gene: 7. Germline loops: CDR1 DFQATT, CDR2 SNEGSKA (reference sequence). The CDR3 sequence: CSASRAGTDTGELFF. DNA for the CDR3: TGCAGTGCTAGTCGGGCAGGGACAGACACCGGGGAGCTGTTTTTT.

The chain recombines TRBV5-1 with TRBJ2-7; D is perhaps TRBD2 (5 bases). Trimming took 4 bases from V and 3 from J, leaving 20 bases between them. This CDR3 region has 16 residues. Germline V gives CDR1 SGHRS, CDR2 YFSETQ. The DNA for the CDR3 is TGCGCCAGCAGCCCTGGCGAGGGCGGTGCTCACTACGAGCAGTACTTC. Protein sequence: CASSPGEGGAHYEQYF. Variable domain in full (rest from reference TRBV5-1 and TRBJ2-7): KAGVTQTPRYLIKTRGQQVTLSCSPISGHRSVSWYQQTPGQGLQFLFEYFSETQRNKGNFPGRFSGRQFSNSRSEMNVSTLELGDSALYLCASSPGEGGAHYEQYFGPGTRLTVT.

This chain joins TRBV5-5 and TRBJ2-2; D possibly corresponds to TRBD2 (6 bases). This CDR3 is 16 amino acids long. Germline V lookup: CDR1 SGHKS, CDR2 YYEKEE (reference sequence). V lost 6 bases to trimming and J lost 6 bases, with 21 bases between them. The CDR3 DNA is TGTGCCAGCACCCAAACGGGGGTCGCTCTAGCCGGGGAGCTGTTTTTT. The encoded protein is CASTQTGVALAGELFF.

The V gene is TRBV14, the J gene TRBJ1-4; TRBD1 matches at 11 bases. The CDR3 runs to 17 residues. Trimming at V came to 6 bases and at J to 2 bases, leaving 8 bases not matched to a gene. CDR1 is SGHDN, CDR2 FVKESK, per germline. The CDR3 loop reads CASSSLDRGRTNEKLFF. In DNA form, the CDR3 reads TGTGCCAGCAGTTCCCTGGACAGGGGGCGGACTAATGAAAAACTGTTTTTT.

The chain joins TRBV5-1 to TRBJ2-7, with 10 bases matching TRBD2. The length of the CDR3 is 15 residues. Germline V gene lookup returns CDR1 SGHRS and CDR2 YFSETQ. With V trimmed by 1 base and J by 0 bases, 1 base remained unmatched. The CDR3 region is CASSLTSGDSYEQYF. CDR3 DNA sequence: TGCGCCAGCAGCTTGACTAGCGGGGACTCCTACGAGCAGTACTTC.

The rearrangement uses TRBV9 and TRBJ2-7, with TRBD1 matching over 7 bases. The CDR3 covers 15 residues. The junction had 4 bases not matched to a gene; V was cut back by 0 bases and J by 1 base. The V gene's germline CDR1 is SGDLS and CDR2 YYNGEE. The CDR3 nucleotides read TGTGCCAGCAGCGTAGACAGGGGATGGTCCTACGAGCAGTACTTC. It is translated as CASSVDRGWSYEQYF.

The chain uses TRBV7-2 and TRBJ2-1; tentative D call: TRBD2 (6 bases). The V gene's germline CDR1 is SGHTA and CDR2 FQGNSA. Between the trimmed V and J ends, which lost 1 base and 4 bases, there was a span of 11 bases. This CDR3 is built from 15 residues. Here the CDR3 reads CASSLGAGPYNEQFF. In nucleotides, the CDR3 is TGTGCCAGCAGCTTAGGAGCGGGCCCGTACAATGAGCAGTTCTTC.